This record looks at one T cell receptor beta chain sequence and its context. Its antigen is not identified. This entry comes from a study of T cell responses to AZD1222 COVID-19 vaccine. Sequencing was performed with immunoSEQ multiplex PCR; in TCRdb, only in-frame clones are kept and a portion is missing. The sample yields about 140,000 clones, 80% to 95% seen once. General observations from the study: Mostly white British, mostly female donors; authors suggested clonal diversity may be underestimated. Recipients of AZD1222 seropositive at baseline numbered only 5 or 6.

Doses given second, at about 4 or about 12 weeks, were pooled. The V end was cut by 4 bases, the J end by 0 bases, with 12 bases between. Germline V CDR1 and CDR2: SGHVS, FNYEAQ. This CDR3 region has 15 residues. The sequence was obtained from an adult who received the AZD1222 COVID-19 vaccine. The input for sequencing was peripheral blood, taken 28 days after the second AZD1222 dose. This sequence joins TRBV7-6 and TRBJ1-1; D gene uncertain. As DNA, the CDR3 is TGTGCCAGCAGCTCTTATGACACACTGAACACTGAAGCTTTCTTT. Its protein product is CASSSYDTLNTEAFF.